This T cell receptor (beta chain) was identified during a study of shared clonotypes between healthy human individuals. Study findings and constraints: Clonotype sharing among donors was expected to depend on sequencing depth.

The assay used deep level. Generated by immunoSEQ multiplex PCR, the TCRdb table keeps only in-frame clones and is missing some. The sample yields more than 450,000 clones, 79% seen once. On this clone itself: Antigen unknown.

V dropped 5 bases and J dropped 2; count of bases not matched to a gene: 5. CDR1 SGHTS and CDR2 YDEGEE come from the germline V gene. This CDR3 region has 14 residues. The TCR originated in a woman in her forties in good health. Some clones in this sample may be carry-over from other donors' samples. This chain links TRBV5-8 with TRBJ2-7; 9 nucleotides match TRBD1. Sample: PBMCs. The CDR3 reads CASRPTGGTYEQYF. The DNA for the CDR3 is TGTGCCAGCAGGCCGACAGGGGGAACCTACGAGCAGTACTTC.